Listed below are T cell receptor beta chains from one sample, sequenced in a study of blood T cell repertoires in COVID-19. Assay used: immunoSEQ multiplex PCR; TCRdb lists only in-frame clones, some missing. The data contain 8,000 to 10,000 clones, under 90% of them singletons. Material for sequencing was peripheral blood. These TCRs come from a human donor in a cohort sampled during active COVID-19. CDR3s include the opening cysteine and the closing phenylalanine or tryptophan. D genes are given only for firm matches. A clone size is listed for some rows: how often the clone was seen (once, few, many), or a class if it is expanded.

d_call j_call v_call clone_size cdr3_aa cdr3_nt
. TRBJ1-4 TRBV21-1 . CASSNQWGQNEKLFF TGTGCCAGCAGCAATCAGTGGGGGCAGAATGAAAAACTGTTTTTT
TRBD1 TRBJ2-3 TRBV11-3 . CASSRTGGHWDTQYF TGTGCCAGCAGTCGAACAGGGGGACATTGGGATACGCAGTATTTT
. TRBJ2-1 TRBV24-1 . CATSDLQARSYNEQFF TGTGCCACCAGTGATTTGCAAGCGAGAAGCTACAATGAGCAGTTCTTC
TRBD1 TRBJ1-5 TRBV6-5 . CASSTGVSSNQPQHF TGTGCCAGCAGTACAGGGGTATCTAGCAATCAGCCCCAGCATTTT
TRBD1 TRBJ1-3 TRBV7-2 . CASSFGQGTGNTIYF TGTGCCAGCAGTTTCGGACAGGGAACTGGAAACACCATATATTTT
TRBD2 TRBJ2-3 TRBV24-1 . CATSRGGDTDTQYF TGTGCCACCTCACGGGGGGGGGACACAGATACGCAGTATTTT
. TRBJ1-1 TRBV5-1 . CASSSMGRIEAFF TGCGCCAGCAGCTCAATGGGGCGGATAGAAGCTTTCTTT
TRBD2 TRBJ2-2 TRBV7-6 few CASSFGGGRTGELFF TGTGCCAGCAGCTTCGGCGGGGGGCGGACCGGGGAGCTGTTTTTT
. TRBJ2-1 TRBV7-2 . CASSLGFGGYNEQFF TGTGCCAGCAGCTTAGGCTTCGGGGGCTACAATGAGCAGTTCTTC
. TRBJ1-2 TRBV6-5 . CASSSADRASNYGYTF TGTGCCAGCAGTTCGGCGGACAGAGCTTCTAACTATGGCTACACCTTC
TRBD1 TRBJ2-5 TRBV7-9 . CASSPAQGQGETQYF TGTGCCAGCAGCCCGGCCCAGGGACAGGGGGAGACCCAGTACTTC
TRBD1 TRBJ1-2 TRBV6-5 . CASSYRQGNYGYTF TGTGCCAGCAGTTATAGACAGGGTAACTATGGCTACACCTTC
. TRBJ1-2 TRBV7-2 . CASSPLGQMGYGYTF TGTGCCAGCAGCCCCCTAGGACAGATGGGCTATGGCTACACCTTC
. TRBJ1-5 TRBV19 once CASSNSFGGNQPQHF TGTGCCAGTAGTAACTCCTTTGGTGGCAATCAGCCCCAGCATTTT
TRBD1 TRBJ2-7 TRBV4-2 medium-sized CASSQASGQSYEQYF TGTGCCAGCAGCCAGGCTTCGGGACAGTCCTACGAGCAGTACTTC
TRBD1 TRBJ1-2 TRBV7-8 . CASSLGGTGEFGYTF TGTGCCAGCAGCTTAGGGGGGACAGGGGAGTTTGGCTACACCTTC
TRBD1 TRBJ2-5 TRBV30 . CAWRAGQGASETQYF TGTGCCTGGAGAGCGGGACAGGGGGCCTCCGAGACCCAGTACTTC